This entry is about one TCR beta chain. The data belong to a study of blood T cell repertoires in COVID-19. Study summary: Samples representing acute and convalescent COVID-19 were sourced from the United States, Italy and Spain. PBMCs, B-cell-depleted T cells, or T cells were the source of the cDNA or gDNA that made up the material.

Methods used by the authors: Reference gene primer amplification gave estimated nucleated cell counts. TCRdb keeps only in-frame clones here, not all; method: immunoSEQ multiplex PCR. That table furnishes V, J and clone size, whereas the DNA furnished D and trimming. This table has roughly 120,000 clones, around 87% appearing once. Per germline, CDR1 KGHDR and CDR2 SFDVKD. This CDR3 has 14 amino acids. V was pared by 5 bases and J by 3 bases, with 10 bases between. The origin of this receptor is a human donor in a cohort sampled during active COVID-19. This rearrangement joins TRBV24-1 to TRBJ1-5, with TRBD1 as a possible D gene (5 bases). The sequenced sample consisted of peripheral blood. CDR3 sequence: CATSGGEPNQPQHF. Here the CDR3 DNA reads TGTGCCACCAGTGGGGGGGAACCCAATCAGCCCCAGCATTTT.